The 21 T cell receptor beta chains below come from one sample, sequenced in a study of shared clonotypes between healthy human individuals. Profiling relied on immunoSEQ multiplex PCR, and the TCRdb table lists in-frame clones only, not all of them. Of about half a million clones detected, more than 65% appear once; the ten largest clones hold over 9.5%. Material: PBMCs. The receptors shown here come from a woman aged 40 to 49 in good health. Some clones in this sample may be carry-over from other donors' samples.

With regard to this clone: A far bigger clonotype differs at one base, so this is likely a read error. The V call is TRBV11-3, the J call TRBJ2-1, with TRBD2 matching 12 bases. Germline V gives CDR1 SGHNT, CDR2 YENEEA. The CDR3 consists of 14 residues. The CDR3 spells CTSRRTSGDNEQFF. CDR3 DNA: TGTACCAGCAGGAGGACTAGCGGGGACAATGAGCAGTTCTTC.

The chain joins TRBV19 to TRBJ2-7; 8 bases fit TRBD2. From germline, CDR1 is LNHDA and CDR2 SQIVND (reference sequence). The CDR3 runs to 14 residues. Germline trimming cut 5 bases from V and 3 bases from J; bases unmatched to any gene: 6. CDR3 amino acids: CASSPTSANYEQYF. The CDR3 nucleotides are TGTGCCAGTAGTCCGACTAGCGCAAACTACGAGCAGTACTTC.

The chain employs TRBV28 and TRBJ2-1; no clear D gene. V lost 5 bases and J 5 bases, leaving 13 bases between the germline ends. Germline-derived CDR1 and CDR2 are MDHEN and SYDVKM. CDR3 length: 14 amino acids. CDR3 sequence (DNA): TGTGCCAGCAGTCTACCCGGAAGCCACAATGAGCAGTTCTTC. Protein: CASSLPGSHNEQFF.

Many counts were recorded for this clone. Other DNA sequences of this sample code for an identical CDR3. The rearrangement links TRBV28 to TRBJ1-4, with D perhaps matching TRBD1 (6 bases). CDR1 and CDR2 from the germline V gene are MDHEN and SYDVKM. This CDR3 comprises 14 residues. The ends were cut back, 5 bases at V and 8 bases at J, with 15 bases in the middle. The CDR3 DNA reads TGTGCCAGCAGTGGAGGGGGGTTGGGGGAAAAACTGTTTTTT. Translation gives CASSGGGLGEKLFF.

V usage is TRBV4-3 and J usage is TRBJ2-1; 10 bases are shared with TRBD2. J lost 0 bases, V lost 1 base, and 9 bases had no gene match. The germline V gene encodes CDR1 LGHNA and CDR2 YSLEER. There are 19 residues in the CDR3. CDR3 protein: CASSQGGGLAYSSYNEQFF. For the CDR3, the DNA is TGCGCCAGCAGCCAAGGCGGGGGACTAGCGTACAGCTCCTACAATGAGCAGTTCTTC.

V and J are TRBV6-5 and TRBJ2-7, with 10 nucleotides matching TRBD2. This CDR3 region has 15 residues. The junction had 5 bases not matched to a gene; V was cut back by 3 bases and J by 3 bases. The germline CDR1 and CDR2 sequences are MNHEY and SVGAGI. The CDR3 is CASSYGTSVFYEQYF. The CDR3 region has the DNA TGTGCCAGCAGTTATGGGACTAGCGTTTTCTACGAGCAGTACTTC.

The V gene is TRBV28, the J gene TRBJ2-7; TRBD1 matches 10 bases. The ends lost 5 bases at V and 11 bases at J; junction bases unmatched: 9. The CDR3 loop spans 13 amino acids. The germline gives CDR1 MDHEN, CDR2 SYDVKM. CDR3 in DNA: TGTGCCAGCAGTAAAATTCCCGGGACAGGGGAGTACTTC. The encoded protein is CASSKIPGTGEYF.

V is TRBV7-8 and J is TRBJ2-1; maybe TRBD1 (6 bases). CDR1 is SGHVS and CDR2 is FQNEAQ in the germline V gene. V lost 5 bases to trimming and J lost 8 bases, with 22 bases between them. This CDR3 region has 16 residues. CDR3 protein: CASSPHRATRRDEQFF. DNA of the CDR3: TGTGCCAGCAGCCCCCACAGGGCGACCCGACGGGATGAGCAGTTCTTC.

This chain connects TRBV5-1 to TRBJ2-7, with TRBD2 matching over 11 bases. Trimming cost V 0 bases and J 0 bases; bases outside gene matches: 2. The germline V gene encodes CDR1 SGHRS and CDR2 YFSETQ. The CDR3 runs 16 residues. The CDR3 bases are TGCGCCAGCAGCTTGGAGCTAGCGGGAGGCTCCTACGAGCAGTACTTC. Its translation: CASSLELAGGSYEQYF.

The chain uses TRBV5-4 and TRBJ2-5, with D perhaps TRBD2 (6 bases). The germline V gene has CDR1 SGHNT and CDR2 YYREEE (reference sequence). The V end lost 5 bases, the J end lost 5 bases, and 16 bases lay between the germline ends. The CDR3 totals 14 residues. The CDR3 sequence is CASRQVEGSETQYF. DNA of the CDR3: TGTGCCAGCAGGCAGGTGGAGGGTAGCGAGACCCAGTACTTC.

A remark on this clone: Since a far larger clone is one base different, this is likely a read error. Distinct nucleotide sequences in the sample also encode this CDR3. For the CDR3, the DNA is TGTGCAAGCAGTGAACAGGGGGCGCGTAATGAAAAACTGTTTTTT. Translated: CASSEQGARNEKLFF. The chain employs TRBV2 and TRBJ1-4, with 9 bases lining up with TRBD1. Germline CDR1 reads SNHLY; CDR2 reads FYNNEI. This CDR3 comprises 15 residues.

The V and J genes are TRBV5-4 and TRBJ2-7; 9 bases map to TRBD1. V lost 3 bases and J lost 4; bases outside the gene matches: 5. This CDR3 has 14 amino acids. The germline gives CDR1 SGHNT, CDR2 YYREEE (reference sequence). The CDR3 spells CASSSQGAGYEQYF. The CDR3 DNA reads as TGTGCCAGCAGCTCACAGGGGGCGGGTTACGAGCAGTACTTC.

This clone showed up just a few times. The chain recombines TRBV18 with TRBJ2-7, with 14 bases lining up with TRBD2. V shed 3 bases and J 6 bases; nucleotides not matched to a gene: 4. The CDR3 spans 15 residues. In germline, CDR1 is KGHSH, CDR2 LQKENI. The DNA of the CDR3 is TGTGCCAGCTCACCTACGACTAGCGGGAGGGTCGAGCAGTACTTC. Amino acids: CASSPTTSGRVEQYF.

The chain carries TRBV25-1 and TRBJ1-2; no reliable D call. The germline V gene has CDR1 MGHDK and CDR2 SYGVNS. The CDR3 is 13 amino acids. The V and J ends lost 8 bases and 4 bases respectively, with 14 bases between them. Written as DNA, the CDR3 is TGTGCCAGCTCCGCGACCCAGACCTATGGCTACACCTTC. Its translation: CASSATQTYGYTF.

The rearrangement uses TRBV18 and TRBJ1-1, with a weak D call TRBD1 (5 bases). V lost 3 bases to trimming and J lost 8 bases, with 10 bases between them. This CDR3 has 12 amino acids. CDR1 is KGHSH, CDR2 LQKENI, per germline. Here the CDR3 reads CASSPGTPEAFF. The CDR3 DNA sequence: TGTGCCAGCTCACCTGGGACGCCCGAAGCTTTCTTT.

This clone has just one count. This rearrangement joins TRBV7-9 to TRBJ2-2; a possible D gene is TRBD1 (6 bases). Trimming took off 4 bases at V and 3 bases at J, with 9 bases between the two ends. CDR3 length equals 14 residues. The germline CDR1 and CDR2 sequences are SEHNR and FQNEAQ (reference sequence). CDR3 amino acids: CASSSTGHTGELFF. CDR3 in DNA: TGTGCCAGCAGCTCGACAGGCCACACCGGGGAGCTGTTTTTT.

This clone was detected ten times or more. The V call is TRBV9, the J call TRBJ2-1; no clear D. The germline V and J ends were trimmed by 0 bases and 10 bases, with 11 bases remaining between them. This CDR3 spans 13 amino acids. Per the germline V gene, CDR1 is SGDLS and CDR2 is YYNGEE. CDR3 DNA sequence: TGTGCCAGCAGCGTAGGGGATCTTGGGGAGCAGTTCTTC. This sequence encodes CASSVGDLGEQFF.

This chain connects TRBV5-4 to TRBJ1-1, with D hard to call. Trimming shortened V by 4 bases and J by 0 bases, and 16 bases separated the two germline ends. CDR3 length: 16 amino acids. Germline V gene lookup returns CDR1 SGHNT and CDR2 YYREEE (reference sequence). The CDR3 region is CASSTDPSGLNTEAFF. The DNA of the CDR3 is TGTGCCAGCAGCACGGACCCCAGCGGCCTGAACACTGAAGCTTTCTTT.

In its sample, this clone was seen a few times. V and J are TRBV6-5 and TRBJ2-1; D may be TRBD1 (5 bases). The V end lost 6 bases, the J end lost 0 bases, and 12 bases lay between the germline ends. Germline lookup yields CDR1 MNHEY and CDR2 SVGAGI. This CDR3 has 15 amino acids. The CDR3 DNA is TGTGCCAGCAGACCCGACAGAACCTCCTACAATGAGCAGTTCTTC. This sequence encodes CASRPDRTSYNEQFF.

The chain employs TRBV9 and TRBJ2-7, with 11 nucleotides matching TRBD2. The CDR3 has 15 amino acids. The V gene's germline CDR1 is SGDLS and CDR2 YYNGEE. The V segment lost 3 bases and the J segment 2 bases; nucleotides outside the gene matches: 4. CDR3: CASSEGLAVTYEQYF. CDR3 DNA sequence: TGTGCCAGCAGCGAGGGACTAGCGGTGACCTACGAGCAGTACTTC.

This chain connects TRBV6-5 to TRBJ1-2, with 9 bases identical to TRBD1. The CDR3 totals 14 residues. Looked up from germline, CDR1 is MNHEY and CDR2 is SVGAGI. J lost 6 bases, V lost 6 bases, and 8 bases had no gene match. The CDR3 here is CASRPGQGIDGYTF. The CDR3 DNA sequence: TGTGCCAGCAGACCCGGACAGGGGATTGATGGCTACACCTTC.